Below are 2 T cell receptor beta chains sequenced from a single sample in a study of blood T cell repertoires in COVID-19. The method was immunoSEQ multiplex PCR; TCRdb's version includes in-frame clones alone and lacks a portion of them. The sample contains about 220,000 clones, 83% of which appear only once. Sequenced: PBMCs or T cells enriched from blood (not recorded which). These receptors were collected from a woman between 50 and 59 years old who had been exposed to COVID-19.

The chain joins TRBV5-8 to TRBJ1-1; 8 bases agree with TRBD1. With 2 bases clipped from V and 3 bases from J, the junction kept 6 bases outside the gene matches. This CDR3 contains 15 residues. Germline V lookup: CDR1 SGHTS, CDR2 YDEGEE. DNA for the CDR3: TGTGCCAGCAGCTTCAGGGGGCTCGGGTACACTGAAGCTTTCTTT. This gives the protein CASSFRGLGYTEAFF.

The rearrangement uses TRBV3-1 (or the pseudogene TRBV3-2) and TRBJ1-1, with 8 bases that match TRBD1. Germline assignment: CDR1 LGHDT and CDR2 YNNKEL (reference sequence). This CDR3 contains 16 residues. The junction had 8 bases not matched to a gene; V was cut back by 4 bases and J by 1 base. CDR3 sequence (DNA): TGTGCCAGCAGCCTGCGGACAGGGCCGACGAACACTGAAGCTTTCTTT. Its translation: CASSLRTGPTNTEAFF.